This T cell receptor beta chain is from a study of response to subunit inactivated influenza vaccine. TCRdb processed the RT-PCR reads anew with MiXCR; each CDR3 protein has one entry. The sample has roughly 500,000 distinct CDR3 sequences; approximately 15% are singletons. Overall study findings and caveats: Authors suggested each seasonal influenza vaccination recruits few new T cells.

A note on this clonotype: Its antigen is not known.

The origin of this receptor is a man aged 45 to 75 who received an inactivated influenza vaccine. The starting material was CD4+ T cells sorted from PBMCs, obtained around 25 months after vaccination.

CDR3: CASSQDPGGLDTQYF. Written as DNA, the CDR3 is TGTGCCAGCAGCCAAGATCCGGGGGGGCTAGATACGCAGTATTTT. This rearrangement joins TRBV3-1 to TRBJ2-3, with 8 bases that match TRBD2. CDR1 LGHDT and CDR2 YNNKEL come from the germline V gene (reference sequence). The CDR3 loop spans 15 amino acids. V shed 0 bases, J shed 5 bases, and the junction held 4 bases outside the gene matches.